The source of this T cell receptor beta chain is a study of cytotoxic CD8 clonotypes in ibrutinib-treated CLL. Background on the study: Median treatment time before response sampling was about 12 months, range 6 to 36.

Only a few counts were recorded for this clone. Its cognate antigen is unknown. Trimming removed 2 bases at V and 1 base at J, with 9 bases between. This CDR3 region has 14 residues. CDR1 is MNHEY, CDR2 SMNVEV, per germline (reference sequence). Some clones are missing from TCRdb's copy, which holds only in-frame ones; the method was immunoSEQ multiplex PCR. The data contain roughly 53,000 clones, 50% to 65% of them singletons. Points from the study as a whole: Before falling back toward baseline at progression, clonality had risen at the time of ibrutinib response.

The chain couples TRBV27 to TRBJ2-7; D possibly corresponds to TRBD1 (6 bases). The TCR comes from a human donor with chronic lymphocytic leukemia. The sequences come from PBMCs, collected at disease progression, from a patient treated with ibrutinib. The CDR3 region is CASSLNTGSYEQYF. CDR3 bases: TGTGCCAGCAGTTTAAATACAGGGTCCTACGAGCAGTACTTC.